These 29 T cell receptor beta chains were sequenced from one sample in a study of T cell responses to AZD1222 COVID-19 vaccine. This table comes from immunoSEQ multiplex PCR, and its TCRdb copy is limited to in-frame clones, with some not included. The sample includes 130,000 to 150,000 clones, around nine tenths of them seen just once. The material sequenced was peripheral blood, taken on day 0 of MenACWY control vaccination. These receptors originate from an adult in good health.

The chain is built from TRBV6-2 or TRBV6-3 and TRBJ1-5; D gene uncertain. The V and J ends lost 3 bases and 4 bases respectively, with 7 bases between them. The CDR3 length is 13 residues. The germline V gene has CDR1 MNHEY and CDR2 SVGEGT. The CDR3 DNA sequence: TGTGCCAGCAGTTATTGGGTAAATCAGCCCCAGCATTTT. Its protein product is CASSYWVNQPQHF.

The chain uses TRBV7-9 and TRBJ2-3; possibly TRBD1 for D (6 bases). Germline V gene data show CDR1 as SEHNR and CDR2 as FQNEAQ (reference sequence). V lost 5 bases and J lost 8, with 26 bases in between. CDR3 size: 17 residues. The CDR3 reads CASSPLRIRGSRVTQYF. DNA for the CDR3: TGTGCCAGCAGCCCCCTAAGGATCAGGGGATCAAGGGTTACGCAGTATTTT.

The chain joins TRBV6-2 or TRBV6-3 to TRBJ2-3; either TRBD1 or TRBD2 may supply D (5 bases each). This CDR3 is 15 amino acids long. Germline V gives CDR1 MNHEY, CDR2 SVGEGT. The V end lost 4 bases, the J end lost 4 bases, and 15 bases lay between the germline ends. The CDR3 coding sequence is TGTGCCAGCAGTTGGCGGGTCGGGGCGGCAGATACGCAGTATTTT. It codes for CASSWRVGAADTQYF.

V and J are TRBV18 and TRBJ2-1; D gene uncertain. The germline CDR1 and CDR2 sequences are KGHSH and LQKENI. The ends were cut back, 2 bases at V and 7 bases at J, with 15 bases in the middle. The CDR3 is 15 residues long. Here the CDR3 reads CASSPGREPLNEQFF. As DNA, the CDR3 is TGTGCCAGCTCACCAGGACGTGAGCCCCTTAATGAGCAGTTCTTC. The whole variable domain, remainder taken from reference TRBV18 and TRBJ2-1, is NAGVMQNPRHLVRRRGQEARLRCSPMKGHSHVYWYRQLPEEGLKFMVYLQKENIIDESGMPKERFSAEFPKEGPSILRIQQVVRGDSAAYFCASSPGREPLNEQFFGPGTRLTVL.

The V and J genes are TRBV3-1 (or the pseudogene TRBV3-2) and TRBJ1-5; D remains unclear. This CDR3 is built from 15 residues. The V end lost 1 base, the J end lost 3 bases, and 10 bases lay between the germline ends. Germline CDR1 LGHDT, CDR2 YNNKEL (reference sequence). CDR3 sequence: CASSQGLGVNQPQHF. The CDR3 DNA sequence: TGTGCCAGCAGCCAAGGCCTCGGGGTCAATCAGCCCCAGCATTTT.

This chain connects TRBV19 to TRBJ2-7, with 7 bases matching TRBD2. CDR1 is LNHDA and CDR2 is SQIVND in the germline V gene (reference sequence). J gave up 2 bases and V 3 bases, and 7 bases lay outside the gene matches. The CDR3 has 15 residues. The CDR3 DNA is TGTGCCAGTAGTATGATCGCTAGCGGTGCCTACGAGCAGTACTTC. Amino acid sequence: CASSMIASGAYEQYF.

The rearrangement links TRBV5-8 to TRBJ1-6; 10 positions match TRBD1. The V and J ends lost 4 bases and 7 bases, in that order; junction bases with no gene match: 2. CDR1 SGHTS and CDR2 YDEGEE come from the germline V gene. The CDR3 runs to 14 residues. The CDR3 here is CASSRTGGNSPLHF. In DNA form, the CDR3 reads TGTGCCAGCAGCAGGACAGGGGGAAATTCACCCCTCCACTTT.

The rearrangement joins TRBV11-2 to TRBJ2-2, with D possibly being TRBD2 (7 bases). Trimming took off 4 bases at V and 4 bases at J, with 19 bases between the two ends. Per the germline V gene, CDR1 is SGHAT and CDR2 is FQNNGV. There are 17 residues in the CDR3. In nucleotides, the CDR3 is TGTGCCAGCAGCTCCAGCGCGGGGGCGGGGGCCACCGGGGAGCTGTTTTTT. Protein sequence: CASSSSAGAGATGELFF. Drawing the rest from reference TRBV11-2 and TRBJ2-2, the complete variable domain is EAGVAQSPRYKIIEKRQSVAFWCNPISGHATLYWYQQILGQGPKLLIQFQNNGVVDDSQLPKDRFSAERLKGVDSTLKIQPAKLEDSAVYLCASSSSAGAGATGELFFGEGSRLTVL.

This chain connects TRBV7-9 to TRBJ1-1; D remains ambiguous. The CDR3 runs to 12 residues. Germline V CDR1 and CDR2: SEHNR, FQNEAQ (reference sequence). V lost 7 bases and J 5 bases, leaving 11 bases between the germline ends. DNA of the CDR3: TGTGCCAGCACTCAAGTTAGGACTGAAGCTTTCTTT. Translation: CASTQVRTEAFF.

The chain couples TRBV27 to TRBJ1-6, with D unclear. Germline V gene lookup returns CDR1 MNHEY and CDR2 SMNVEV (reference sequence). The V and J ends lost 3 bases and 3 bases respectively, with 15 bases between them. The CDR3 is 17 amino acids. This CDR3 reads CASSLKVPGLYNSPLHF. The CDR3 coding sequence is TGTGCCAGCAGTTTGAAGGTCCCAGGCCTCTATAATTCACCCCTCCACTTT.

V usage is TRBV2 and J usage is TRBJ2-7; 7 bases are a match to TRBD1. The CDR3 length is 14 residues. Trimming removed 6 bases from V and 3 bases from J; junction bases left unmatched: 8. The germline CDR1 and CDR2 sequences are SNHLY and FYNNEI. The CDR3 sequence: CASRVRGILYEQYF. CDR3 nucleotide sequence: TGTGCCAGCAGGGTCAGGGGGATTCTCTACGAGCAGTACTTC.

The gene calls are TRBV19 and TRBJ2-3; 8 bases fit TRBD1. Germline V lookup: CDR1 LNHDA, CDR2 SQIVND (reference sequence). This CDR3 has 14 amino acids. V was clipped by 6 bases and J by 4 bases; unmatched bases: 6. The CDR3 DNA reads as TGTGCCAGTAGGGACAGGGAGTTCCCAGATACGCAGTATTTT. Amino acids: CASRDREFPDTQYF.

V and J are TRBV9 and TRBJ2-1; D might be TRBD1 (5 bases). V lost 4 bases to trimming and J lost 4 bases, with 9 bases between them. The CDR3 totals 13 residues. CDR1 and CDR2 (germline): SGDLS, YYNGEE. CDR3 nucleotide sequence: TGTGCCAGCAGCATCGACAGATACAATGAGCAGTTCTTC. This gives the protein CASSIDRYNEQFF.

The rearrangement links TRBV18 to TRBJ1-5, with TRBD1 identical over 9 bases. V shed 4 bases and J 4 bases; nucleotides not matched to a gene: 5. This CDR3 is 15 amino acids long. CDR1 and CDR2 (germline): KGHSH, LQKENI. CDR3 amino acids: CASSRRTGENQPQHF. The CDR3 nucleotides read TGTGCCAGCTCACGGAGGACAGGGGAAAATCAGCCCCAGCATTTT.

The J gene is TRBJ2-1, the V gene TRBV10-1; D is uncertain. The CDR3 totals 12 residues. In germline, CDR1 is WNHNN, CDR2 SYGVQD (reference sequence). Trimming took 3 bases from V and 8 from J, leaving 8 bases between them. In nucleotides, the CDR3 is TGCGCCAGCAGTGACCCGGACGATGAGCAGTTCTTC. Protein: CASSDPDDEQFF.

This clone was picked up one time. The chain uses TRBV6-1 and TRBJ2-5; D is uncertain. Trimming removed 0 bases from V and 5 bases from J, with 4 bases in between. The germline V gene has CDR1 MNHNS and CDR2 SASEGT. This CDR3 contains 12 residues. The CDR3 region is CASSEAHETQYF. The DNA for the CDR3 is TGTGCCAGCAGTGAAGCTCATGAGACCCAGTACTTC.

This chain connects TRBV13 to TRBJ2-2; possible D gene TRBD1, 6 bases. Germline-derived CDR1 and CDR2 are PRHDT and FYEKMQ (reference sequence). Trimming stripped 9 bases from V and 4 bases from J, with 18 bases between. The CDR3 consists of 15 residues. CDR3 residues: CASRSQGTPTGELFF. The DNA for the CDR3 is TGTGCCAGTAGGTCGCAGGGGACACCCACCGGGGAGCTGTTTTTT.

The chain couples TRBV27 to TRBJ1-2; D may be TRBD1 (6 bases). CDR1 and CDR2 from the germline V gene are MNHEY and SMNVEV (reference sequence). Trimming took 2 bases from V and 5 from J, leaving 15 bases between them. The CDR3 is 15 amino acids. CDR3 region: CASSLKGGGYYGYTF. In DNA, the CDR3 is TGTGCCAGCAGTTTAAAAGGGGGTGGCTATTATGGCTACACCTTC.

The chain is built from TRBV27 and TRBJ1-1; D not resolved. Between the trimmed V and J ends, which lost 5 bases and 0 bases, there was a span of 7 bases. The CDR3 totals 13 residues. Germline V gene lookup returns CDR1 MNHEY and CDR2 SMNVEV (reference sequence). CDR3 sequence: CASSPGLNTEAFF. Here the CDR3 DNA reads TGTGCCAGCAGTCCTGGACTGAACACTGAAGCTTTCTTT.

The genes are TRBV12-3 or TRBV12-4 and TRBJ2-7; D gene unclear. This CDR3 has 13 residues. Trimming took 5 bases from V and 3 from J, leaving 11 bases between them. The CDR3 here is CASSPQTHYEQYF. DNA for the CDR3: TGTGCCAGCAGTCCCCAAACCCACTACGAGCAGTACTTC.

The chain carries TRBV6-5 and TRBJ1-1, with D possibly being TRBD1 (6 bases). V gave up 0 bases and J gave up 6 bases, with 11 bases separating them. The CDR3 runs 14 residues. Germline assignment: CDR1 MNHEY and CDR2 SVGAGI. The CDR3 region has the DNA TGTGCCAGCAGTTACTCGGAGGGGGTAGCTGAAGCTTTCTTT. It yields the protein CASSYSEGVAEAFF.

This chain connects TRBV5-1 to TRBJ2-3; D remains ambiguous. V lost 4 bases and J lost 6, with 9 bases in between. The CDR3 is made up of 12 amino acids. CDR1 is SGHRS, CDR2 YFSETQ, per germline. The CDR3 loop is CASSLTEDTQYF. CDR3 nucleotide sequence: TGCGCCAGCAGCCTAACAGAGGATACGCAGTATTTT.

This chain joins TRBV19 and TRBJ2-7; TRBD2 matches at 7 bases. Germline V CDR1 and CDR2: LNHDA, SQIVND (reference sequence). This CDR3 spans 13 amino acids. V shed 1 base and J 5 bases; nucleotides not matched to a gene: 2. CDR3 coding DNA: TGTGCCAGTAGTATAGGGGGAGGGGACGAGCAGTACTTC. Translation gives CASSIGGGDEQYF.

This chain connects TRBV10-2 to TRBJ2-3; TRBD1 agrees at 11 bases. The germline V gene has CDR1 WSHSY and CDR2 SAAADI. The CDR3 contains 13 residues. V lost 10 bases and J lost 3; bases outside the gene matches: 3. In nucleotides, the CDR3 is TGCGCCACCTGGGACAGGGGGACAGATACGCAGTATTTT. It translates to CATWDRGTDTQYF.

The V gene is TRBV9, the J gene TRBJ2-1; D perhaps matches TRBD2 (6 bases). Germline CDR1 is SGDLS and CDR2 is YYNGEE. The CDR3 sequence is 16 residues long. V was shortened by 4 bases and J by 1 base, with 15 bases between the two germline ends. The CDR3 bases are TGTGCCAGCAGCCCTCAGGTCGGGGGTTCCTACAATGAGCAGTTCTTC. Its protein is CASSPQVGGSYNEQFF. Supplemented by reference TRBV9 and TRBJ2-1, the full variable domain reads DSGVTQTPKHLITATGQRVTLRCSPRSGDLSVYWYQQSLDQGLQFLIQYYNGEERAKGNILERFSAQQFPDLHSELNLSSLELGDSALYFCASSPQVGGSYNEQFFGPGTRLTVL.

This chain uses TRBV2 with TRBJ2-3; D is unresolved. Germline V lookup: CDR1 SNHLY, CDR2 FYNNEI. This CDR3 has 13 residues. Trimming removed 9 bases at V and 2 bases at J, with 12 bases between. Here the CDR3 reads CARPGEYTDTQYF. Here the CDR3 DNA reads TGTGCCAGACCCGGTGAATACACAGATACGCAGTATTTT. The entire variable domain, with the rest obtained from reference TRBV2 and TRBJ2-3, is as follows: EPEVTQTPSHQVTQMGQEVILRCVPISNHLYFYWYRQILGQKVEFLVSFYNNEISEKSEIFDDQFSVERPDGSNFTLKIRSTKLEDSAMYFCARPGEYTDTQYFGPGTRLTVL.

This chain uses TRBV27 with TRBJ1-2; 10 bases are shared with TRBD1. The CDR3 runs to 16 residues. The junction had 10 bases not matched to a gene; V was cut back by 6 bases and J by 3 bases. Germline V lookup: CDR1 MNHEY, CDR2 SMNVEV (reference sequence). The CDR3 DNA reads TGTGCCAGCAGCCCTACCGGGACAGGGGAACACTATGGCTACACCTTC. Protein sequence: CASSPTGTGEHYGYTF.

The rearrangement links TRBV29-1 to TRBJ1-1; maybe TRBD1 (6 bases). The V end was cut by 4 bases, the J end by 1 base, with 10 bases between. The CDR3 sequence is 13 residues long. Per germline, CDR1 SQVTM and CDR2 ANQGSEA. CDR3 coding DNA: TGCAGCGTTGGGGGGGCCTGGAACACTGAAGCTTTCTTT. Protein sequence: CSVGGAWNTEAFF.

The chain combines TRBV11-2 with TRBJ1-1; D not certain. Germline loops: CDR1 SGHAT, CDR2 FQNNGV. V lost 0 bases and J 10 bases, leaving 24 bases between the germline ends. The CDR3 length is 17 residues. The CDR3 loop reads CASSLDGFRAGVLGAFF. DNA of the CDR3: TGTGCCAGCAGCTTAGATGGGTTCCGGGCAGGCGTTCTGGGAGCTTTCTTT.